These 32 T cell receptor beta chains were sequenced from one sample in a study of blood T cells in healthy people across ages. A second 7 to 11 cycle PCR used barcoded and J-beta primers. TCRdb used MiXCR to reprocess the 5' RACE reads, holding one entry per CDR3 protein. The data show around 1,000,000 distinct CDR3 sequences, with about 23% seen just once and about 0.8% held by the top ten. These data were also filed under a second study, of T cells of mothers and their children.

Sequenced input: blood. These receptor sequences come from a girl aged 2-10 years in good health.

This chain links TRBV20-1 with TRBJ2-1; D is unclear. Trimming removed 3 bases at V and 5 bases at J, with 14 bases between. Germline V lookup: CDR1 DFQATT, CDR2 SNEGSKA (reference sequence). The CDR3 loop spans 14 amino acids. In DNA, the CDR3 is TGCAGTGCTAGGAGAAATCCCCTGCACAATGAGCAGTTCTTC. It yields the protein CSARRNPLHNEQFF.

This clonotype was counted between two and nine times. Likely a read error: the CDR3 ends without its conserved phenylalanine or tryptophan. The chain carries TRBV29-1 and TRBJ2-5, with 8 bases fitting TRBD2. This CDR3 has 15 amino acids. The germline gives CDR1 SQVTM, CDR2 ANQGSEA. V lost 6 bases, J lost 5 bases, and 14 bases stayed unmatched. The CDR3 sequence: CSVSGTSEFLETQYL. The CDR3 DNA is TGCAGCGTCTCCGGGACTAGTGAATTTTTGGAGACCCAGTACCTC.

This clonotype has just a few counts. The V call is TRBV4-3, the J call TRBJ2-7; 8 bases fit TRBD1. Per the germline V gene, CDR1 is LGHNA and CDR2 is YSLEER. The CDR3 loop spans 17 amino acids. The J segment lost 6 bases and the V segment lost 5 bases, leaving 18 bases of the junction unmatched. The CDR3 nucleotides read TGCGCCAGCAGCGCCCAATGGAACCTGGACAGGGTAGGCGAGCAGTACTTC. This codes for CASSAQWNLDRVGEQYF.

This clonotype has just a few counts. This chain joins TRBV27 and TRBJ2-3; 8 bases line up with TRBD2. V was pared by 3 bases and J by 4 bases, with 9 bases of the junction left unmatched. This CDR3 spans 16 amino acids. Germline-derived CDR1 and CDR2 are MNHEY and SMNVEV (reference sequence). This chain's CDR3 is CASSFSLAGSADTQYF. Here the CDR3 DNA reads TGTGCCAGCAGTTTTAGTCTAGCGGGTTCGGCAGATACGCAGTATTTT.

The sample holds a few counts of this clonotype. The rearrangement joins TRBV7-2 to TRBJ2-2; D ambiguous. Trimming cost V 1 base and J 6 bases, with 6 bases left between them. Per the germline V gene, CDR1 is SGHTA and CDR2 is FQGNSA. CDR3 size: 13 residues. The chain's CDR3 is CASSLVASGELFF. The CDR3 region has the DNA TGTGCCAGCAGCTTAGTTGCCTCCGGGGAGCTGTTTTTT.

This clonotype was counted only a few times. This sequence joins TRBV27 and TRBJ1-1, with D unclear. Germline CDR1 and CDR2: MNHEY and SMNVEV (reference sequence). V was trimmed by 0 bases and J by 4 bases, leaving 9 bases between them. This CDR3 spans 14 amino acids. CDR3: CASSLSRVSTEAFF. The CDR3 nucleotides are TGTGCCAGCAGTTTATCGAGGGTGAGCACTGAAGCTTTCTTT.

The chain employs TRBV11-3 and TRBJ2-1; 7 nucleotides line up with TRBD1. Germline V gene lookup returns CDR1 SGHNT and CDR2 YENEEA. Trimming removed 5 bases from V and 0 bases from J; junction bases left unmatched: 7. The CDR3 extends over 16 amino acids. The CDR3 spells CASSPHTGDSYNEQFF. The DNA of the CDR3 is TGTGCCAGCAGCCCCCATACAGGGGACTCCTACAATGAGCAGTTCTTC.

This clonotype was counted a few times. The V and J genes are TRBV20-1 and TRBJ1-2; the match to TRBD1 covers 7 bases. The CDR3 has 13 residues. Germline V gene data show CDR1 as DFQATT and CDR2 as SNEGSKA (reference sequence). Trimming took 4 bases from V and 7 from J; bases not matched to a gene: 9. DNA for the CDR3: TGCAGTGCTAATCCCGGGAGGGGGCCTGGCTACACCTTC. It is translated as CSANPGRGPGYTF.

This clonotype was detected many times. V and J are TRBV9 and TRBJ1-1; D not resolved. This CDR3 contains 12 residues. The germline V gene has CDR1 SGDLS and CDR2 YYNGEE. The V and J ends lost 2 bases and 2 bases respectively, with 4 bases between them. The CDR3 sequence is CASSVSNTEAFF. The CDR3 coding sequence is TGTGCCAGCAGCGTTAGTAACACTGAAGCTTTCTTT.

The V call is TRBV20-1, the J call TRBJ2-1; the D gene is possibly TRBD2 (6 bases). Germline values: CDR1 DFQATT, CDR2 SNEGSKA (reference sequence). The CDR3 sequence is 16 residues long. V lost 6 bases, J lost 3 bases, and 21 bases lay in between. The CDR3 spells CSARGDFSGRYNEQFF. The CDR3 DNA sequence: TGCAGTGCCCGAGGGGACTTCAGCGGGCGCTACAATGAGCAGTTCTTC.

The V and J genes are TRBV11-1 and TRBJ2-4; D call uncertain. Germline lookup yields CDR1 SGHAT and CDR2 FQDESV (reference sequence). The CDR3 spans 14 residues. Deletions cut 5 bases from V and 3 bases from J, with 11 bases between. This CDR3 is CASSPTQIKNIQYF. The CDR3 DNA sequence: TGTGCCAGCAGCCCGACACAAATCAAAAACATTCAGTACTTC.

This chain uses TRBV12-3 or TRBV12-4 with TRBJ2-7, with 9 bases fitting TRBD1. The CDR3 runs to 14 residues. V was clipped by 5 bases and J by 3 bases; unmatched bases: 5. As DNA, the CDR3 is TGTGCCAGCAGTGTCGGGACAGGGTTCTACGAGCAGTACTTC. Amino acids: CASSVGTGFYEQYF.

V gene TRBV2 combines with J gene TRBJ2-1; D is ambiguous. The CDR3 extends over 12 amino acids. The germline V gene has CDR1 SNHLY and CDR2 FYNNEI. V was clipped by 4 bases and J by 8 bases, with 9 bases between them. CDR3 sequence reads: CASSGYGHEQFF. Here the CDR3 DNA reads TGTGCCAGCAGTGGATACGGGCATGAGCAGTTCTTC. The complete variable domain, with remaining parts taken from reference TRBV2 and TRBJ2-1, reads EPEVTQTPSHQVTQMGQEVILRCVPISNHLYFYWYRQILGQKVEFLVSFYNNEISEKSEIFDDQFSVERPDGSNFTLKIRSTKLEDSAMYFCASSGYGHEQFFGPGTRLTVL.

The J gene is TRBJ2-7, the V gene TRBV28, with TRBD2 matching 10 bases. The CDR3 is 14 amino acids. V lost 5 bases, J lost 4 bases, and 5 bases stayed unmatched. CDR1 is MDHEN and CDR2 is SYDVKM in the germline V gene. CDR3: CASSGTSVPYEQYF. For the CDR3, the DNA is TGTGCCAGCAGTGGGACTAGCGTCCCTTACGAGCAGTACTTC.

This clonotype came up a few times. This chain uses TRBV20-1 with TRBJ1-2, with D perhaps TRBD1 (6 bases). The CDR3 totals 11 residues. Germline CDR1 is DFQATT and CDR2 is SNEGSKA (reference sequence). The V gene lost 7 bases and the J gene lost 4 bases, with 10 bases spanning the gap. The CDR3 nucleotides read TGCAGTGGAGCAGGGGCCTATGGCTACACCTTC. Protein sequence: CSGAGAYGYTF.

Only a few counts were recorded for this clonotype. The V call is TRBV9, the J call TRBJ2-3; the D call may be TRBD1 or TRBD2 (5 bases each). The CDR3 has 13 residues. V was cut by 7 bases and J by 9 bases, with 18 bases left in between. The V gene's germline CDR1 is SGDLS and CDR2 YYNGEE. In nucleotides, the CDR3 is TGTGCCAGCTCGGAGCGTGGGGGTGGCACGCAGTATTTT. This sequence encodes CASSERGGGTQYF.

J is TRBJ2-5 and V is TRBV6-6; tentatively, D is TRBD2 (6 bases). The CDR3 consists of 16 residues. Germline values: CDR1 MNHNY, CDR2 SVGAGI (reference sequence). The V end was cut by 0 bases, the J end by 5 bases, with 16 bases between. The CDR3 nucleotides read TGTGCCAGCAGTTACTCTGCACGTGGGAGGAGGGAGACCCAGTACTTC. Its translation: CASSYSARGRRETQYF.

The J gene is TRBJ2-1, the V gene TRBV4-1, with no clear D. CDR3 length equals 13 residues. CDR1 is MGHRA and CDR2 is YSYEKL in the germline V gene. Trimming removed 4 bases at V and 5 bases at J, with 9 bases between. The CDR3 DNA is TGCGCCAGCAGCCTCGTCCTTCACAATGAGCAGTTCTTC. It codes for CASSLVLHNEQFF.

The chain has TRBV27 and TRBJ2-1; weak D call: TRBD1 (6 bases). V was shortened by 5 bases and J by 6 bases, with 14 bases between the two germline ends. Per the germline V gene, CDR1 is MNHEY and CDR2 is SMNVEV (reference sequence). This CDR3 region has 14 residues. Written as DNA, the CDR3 is TGTGCCAGCAGTAACCTCCAGGGGTTCAATGAGCAGTTCTTC. Its protein product is CASSNLQGFNEQFF.

The chain couples TRBV29-1 to TRBJ2-2; D possibly uses TRBD1 or TRBD2 (5 bases each). Germline lookup yields CDR1 SQVTM and CDR2 ANQGSEA. The CDR3 runs 14 residues. Trimming took off 3 bases at V and 8 bases at J, with 16 bases between the two ends. This CDR3 reads CSVDNEGRTGELFF. CDR3 sequence (DNA): TGCAGCGTTGACAACGAGGGGCGTACTGGGGAGCTGTTTTTT.

A word on this clonotype: One junction end does not reproduce the germline sequence, and a read error may be involved. This chain connects TRBV2 to TRBJ2-2; tentative D call: TRBD2 (5 bases). There are 16 residues in the CDR3. CDR1 is SNHLY and CDR2 is FYNNEI in the germline V gene. CDR3 nucleotide sequence: TGTGCCAGCAGTGAAAGCTGGGTCGCGAACACCGGGGAGCTGGTTTTT. Encoded protein: CASSESWVANTGELVF.

This clonotype appeared a few times. The chain links TRBV10-3 to TRBJ2-3, with D unclear. With 2 bases removed from V and 2 bases from J, the gap between germline ends came to 11 bases. The CDR3 length is 15 residues. Germline V gene sequence: CDR1 ENHRY, CDR2 SYGVKD. The CDR3 nucleotides read TGTGCCATCAGTGAGGGGGTAGATCTCACAGATACGCAGTATTTT. Translation: CAISEGVDLTDTQYF.

The gene calls are TRBV27 and TRBJ1-3, with D perhaps TRBD1 (5 bases). V was cut by 1 base and J by 3 bases, with 7 bases left in between. The CDR3 length is 14 residues. The germline CDR1 and CDR2 sequences are MNHEY and SMNVEV (reference sequence). This chain's CDR3 is CASSLYGGGNTIYF. In DNA form, the CDR3 reads TGTGCCAGCAGTTTATATGGGGGTGGAAACACCATATATTTT.

This clonotype was counted a few times. V usage is TRBV20-1 and J usage is TRBJ2-5, with TRBD2 identical over 9 bases. The J call may not be correct, given that the DNA end is closer to TRBJ2-1. Germline V CDR1 and CDR2: DFQATT, SNEGSKA (reference sequence). CDR3 length: 15 residues. The CDR3 here is CSASLAGGAYNEQFF. CDR3 in DNA: TGCAGTGCTAGTCTGGCGGGAGGGGCCTACAATGAGCAGTTCTTC.

The chain has TRBV5-6 and TRBJ1-1; D may be TRBD1 (6 bases). V lost 0 bases and J 0 bases, leaving 18 bases between the germline ends. The CDR3 sequence is 18 residues long. Per germline, CDR1 SGHDT and CDR2 YYEEEE. The CDR3 protein is CASSLGGGAEILNTEAFF. The CDR3 region has the DNA TGTGCCAGCAGCTTGGGAGGGGGGGCCGAAATCCTGAACACTGAAGCTTTCTTT.

This clonotype was picked up a small number of times. The chain has TRBV11-2 and TRBJ1-5, with D possibly matching TRBD1 (5 bases). The CDR3 extends over 14 amino acids. V was shortened by 5 bases and J by 3 bases, with 11 bases between the two germline ends. Germline CDR1 and CDR2: SGHAT and FQNNGV. CDR3: CASSPGTYNQPQHF. The CDR3 DNA reads as TGTGCCAGCAGCCCCGGGACCTACAATCAGCCCCAGCATTTT.

On this clonotype itself: A junction boundary mismatches the germline segment, possibly from a read error. The V call is TRBV27, the J call TRBJ1-1; TRBD1 aligns across 9 bases. From germline, CDR1 is MNHEY and CDR2 SMNVEV (reference sequence). The CDR3 is 13 amino acids. The CDR3 bases are TGTGCCAGCAGTCTACTTGGGACAGGGAAATATATCTTT. Protein sequence: CASSLLGTGKYIF.

The rearrangement joins TRBV6-5 to TRBJ1-1, with 8 bases lining up with TRBD1. V was pared by 2 bases and J by 1 base, with 3 bases of the junction left unmatched. The CDR3 runs 15 residues. Germline V gives CDR1 MNHEY, CDR2 SVGAGI. The CDR3 nucleotides read TGTGCCAGCAGTTACGGTGGGACAGGGAACACTGAAGCTTTCTTT. Translation gives CASSYGGTGNTEAFF.

This clonotype was seen once. The chain combines TRBV2 with TRBJ2-4, with D possibly being TRBD1 or TRBD2 (5 bases each). The CDR3 runs 12 residues. Trimming took off 5 bases at V and 15 bases at J, with 17 bases between the two ends. CDR1 SNHLY and CDR2 FYNNEI come from the germline V gene. CDR3 region: CASSPLTGTGYF. Here the CDR3 DNA reads TGTGCCAGCAGTCCGCTCACCGGGACGGGGTACTTC.

A few counts support this clonotype. The V call is TRBV12-3 or TRBV12-4, the J call TRBJ2-1; 7 nucleotides agree with TRBD2. The trim removed 6 bases at V and 4 bases at J, leaving 12 bases unmatched. The CDR3 runs to 16 residues. CDR3 in amino acids: CASSSPELAPYNEQFF. The CDR3 coding sequence is TGTGCCAGCAGCTCCCCTGAACTAGCGCCGTACAATGAGCAGTTCTTC.

The V call is TRBV6-5, the J call TRBJ2-2, with D perhaps TRBD2 (6 bases). The CDR3 covers 15 residues. Trimming took 8 bases from V and 2 from J, leaving 15 bases between them. The V gene's germline CDR1 is MNHEY and CDR2 SVGAGI. The CDR3 region is CASWGETLNTGELFF. DNA of the CDR3: TGTGCCAGCTGGGGGGAGACCCTTAACACCGGGGAGCTGTTTTTT.

The table lists this clonotype with a few counts. The chain uses TRBV27 and TRBJ1-2, with 7 bases fitting TRBD1. V lost 4 bases, J lost 6 bases, and 11 bases stayed unmatched. Per the germline V gene, CDR1 is MNHEY and CDR2 is SMNVEV (reference sequence). This CDR3 comprises 15 residues. CDR3 in DNA: TGTGCCAGCAGTTGGGCAGGGGGTCCGCGGGATGGCTACACCTTC. It is translated as CASSWAGGPRDGYTF.